This T cell receptor (beta chain) came from a study of sequential checkpoint blockade in melanoma. Treatment here: randomized to nivolumab then ipilimumab (arm A) or the reverse (arm B). Germline V gives CDR1 MNHGY, CDR2 SAAAGT. The CDR3 covers 14 residues. Between the trimmed V and J ends, which lost 2 bases and 7 bases, there was a span of 14 bases. The protocol was immunoSEQ multiplex PCR, while the TCRdb copy is restricted to in-frame clones and leaves out a portion. Of 35,000 to 40,000 clones detected, 32% appear once; the ten largest clones hold about 1.6%. The source is a human donor with melanoma. The sample in question was tumor tissue (inferred from file names), obtained from a patient given nivolumab and ipilimumab in sequence. The chain carries TRBV6-8 and TRBJ1-2; a possible D gene is TRBD1 (6 bases). The CDR3 loop is CASSYSRGGGGYTF. For the CDR3, the DNA is TGTGCCAGCAGTTACAGTCGGGGAGGGGGTGGCTACACCTTC.